This T cell receptor (beta chain) was found in a study of blood T cell repertoires in COVID-19. Study-level information: Researchers got acute and convalescent COVID-19 samples from the United States, Italy and Spain.

Profiling relied on immunoSEQ multiplex PCR, and the TCRdb table lists in-frame clones only, not all of them. The repertoire includes under 350,000 clones, approximately 83% of them detected once, and roughly 10% sits in the top ten. The V gene lost 2 bases and the J gene lost 5 bases, with 6 bases spanning the gap. Germline CDR1 and CDR2: MNHEY and SVGEGT. This CDR3 has 12 residues. The rearrangement joins TRBV6-2 or TRBV6-3 to TRBJ2-5; D is unresolved. This receptor was identified in a woman in her forties or fifties who had recovered from COVID-19. The material sequenced was peripheral blood. The CDR3 nucleotides read TGTGCCAGCAGTTACCCCGAGGAGACCCAGTACTTC. Translating gives CASSYPEETQYF.